Detailed here is one TCR beta chain. Antigen unknown. Trimming removed 0 bases at V and 7 bases at J, with 15 bases between. Germline V gene lookup returns CDR1 MNHNS and CDR2 SASEGT. The CDR3 is 15 amino acids. Both 60 Vbeta primers and 13 Jbeta primers went into the PCR. Method: immunoSEQ multiplex PCR; TCRdb's copy keeps in-frame clones and lacks some. Among approximately 190,000 clones listed, more than 75% were seen once. This sample stems from a study of cytomegalovirus exposure and HLA in healthy donors. Whole-study results and caveats: With later analysis, a missense DCLRE1C variant became linked to TCR beta V- and J-gene trimming. It was fewer than 200 TCR beta chains that were listed as cytomegalovirus-associated. Rarity characterized most TCR sequences, yet some public TCRs appeared in many donors.

Sequenced input: PBMCs. This TCR was sampled from a young woman in good health and CMV-seronegative. The chain carries TRBV6-1 and TRBJ2-5; perhaps TRBD1 as D (5 bases). The CDR3 DNA reads TGTGCCAGCAGTGAAGCATTCCAGGGATTGGGGACCCAGTACTTC. Protein: CASSEAFQGLGTQYF.